Listed below are T cell receptor beta chains from one sample, sequenced in a study of cytomegalovirus exposure and HLA in healthy donors. Clones were read by immunoSEQ multiplex PCR, and TCRdb kept only the in-frame ones, dropping some. This table holds 90,000 to 140,000 clones, about 85% found once. The specimen sequenced was PBMCs. The receptors were sampled from a woman aged 18-29 years in good health and CMV-seropositive. The conserved cysteine and the conserved F or W are not part of the CDR3 here. A D gene is named only where the DNA matches it firmly.

D: TRBD2
V: TRBV10-3
J: TRBJ2-1
CDR3: AIMRLAGEDNEQF

D: -
V: TRBV5-5
J: TRBJ2-1
CDR3: ASSPPRGNEQF

D: TRBD2
V: TRBV5-1
J: TRBJ2-1
CDR3: ASSVTSGDYNEQF

D: -
V: TRBV6-1
J: TRBJ1-2
CDR3: ASSETPAGYGYT

D: TRBD1
V: TRBV11-2
J: TRBJ1-1
CDR3: ASSIGQGNTEAF

D: TRBD1
V: TRBV14
J: TRBJ2-7
CDR3: ASSQGTGYEQY

D: -
V: TRBV6-6
J: TRBJ2-7
CDR3: ASSPQGPDEQY

D: TRBD1
V: TRBV4-1
J: TRBJ2-1
CDR3: ASSQGGQGIRNEQF

D: -
V: TRBV29-1
J: TRBJ1-4
CDR3: SVEERPTRGEKLF

D: -
V: TRBV2
J: TRBJ1-2
CDR3: ASEIIHGYT

D: -
V: TRBV18
J: TRBJ2-2
CDR3: ASSPQPGRVTGELF

D: TRBD1
V: TRBV6-6
J: TRBJ1-2
CDR3: ASSRQGDGYT

D: -
V: TRBV7-9
J: TRBJ2-2
CDR3: ASSLGQLLSLGGELF

D: TRBD1
V: TRBV2
J: TRBJ2-7
CDR3: ASSEEIRDRASYEQY

D: -
V: TRBV5-6
J: TRBJ2-7
CDR3: ASSIFSVRLRYEQY

D: -
V: TRBV11-3
J: TRBJ1-5
CDR3: ASSLGPAGNQPQH

D: -
V: TRBV4-1
J: TRBJ1-2
CDR3: ASSQYLQGSYGYT

D: -
V: TRBV4-2
J: TRBJ2-3
CDR3: ASSQEGNSRATDTQY

D: TRBD2
V: TRBV11-3
J: TRBJ2-7
CDR3: ASSSGLGRAYEQY

D: -
V: TRBV11-1
J: TRBJ2-4
CDR3: ASSLQGDIQY

D: -
V: TRBV29-1
J: TRBJ2-2
CDR3: SVDRGTGELF

D: -
V: TRBV5-1
J: TRBJ1-1
CDR3: ASSLAEGEATEAF

D: -
V: TRBV9
J: TRBJ2-2
CDR3: ASSVEGENTGELF

D: -
V: TRBV9
J: TRBJ1-1
CDR3: ASSVDMNTEAF

D: TRBD1
V: TRBV7-9
J: TRBJ1-2
CDR3: ASSYGQDGSYT

D: TRBD1
V: TRBV29-1
J: TRBJ1-1
CDR3: SVTTGGTEAF

D: -
V: TRBV6-6
J: TRBJ1-1
CDR3: ASSNGGHTEAF